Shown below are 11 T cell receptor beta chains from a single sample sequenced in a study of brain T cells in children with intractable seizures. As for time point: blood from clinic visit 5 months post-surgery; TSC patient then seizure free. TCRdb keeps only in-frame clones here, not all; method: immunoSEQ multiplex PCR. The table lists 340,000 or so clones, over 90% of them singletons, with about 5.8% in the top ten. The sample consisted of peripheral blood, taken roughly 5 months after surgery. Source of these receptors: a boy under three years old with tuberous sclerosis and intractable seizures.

The CDR3 bases are TGTGCCAGCAGTGAAGGGACAGGGGTTGAAAAACTGTTTTTT. This encodes CASSEGTGVEKLFF. The chain recombines TRBV6-1 with TRBJ1-4, with 9 positions matching TRBD1. Trimming removed 1 base from V and 7 bases from J; junction bases left unmatched: 1. This CDR3 spans 14 amino acids. Germline CDR1 reads MNHNS; CDR2 reads SASEGT.

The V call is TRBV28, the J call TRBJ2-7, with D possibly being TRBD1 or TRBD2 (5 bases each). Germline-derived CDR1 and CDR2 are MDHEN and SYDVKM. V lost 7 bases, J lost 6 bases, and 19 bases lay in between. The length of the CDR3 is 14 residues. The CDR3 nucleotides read TGTGCCAGCAACGAGGTAGGGGAGACCGGCGAGCAGTACTTC. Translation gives CASNEVGETGEQYF.

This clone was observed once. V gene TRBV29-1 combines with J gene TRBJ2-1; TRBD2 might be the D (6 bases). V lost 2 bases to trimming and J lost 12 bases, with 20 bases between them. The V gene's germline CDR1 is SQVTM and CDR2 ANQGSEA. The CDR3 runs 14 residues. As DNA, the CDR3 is TGCAGCGTTGAATGGGGGTCTAGCGCCCGTGGGCAGTTCTTC. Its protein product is CSVEWGSSARGQFF.

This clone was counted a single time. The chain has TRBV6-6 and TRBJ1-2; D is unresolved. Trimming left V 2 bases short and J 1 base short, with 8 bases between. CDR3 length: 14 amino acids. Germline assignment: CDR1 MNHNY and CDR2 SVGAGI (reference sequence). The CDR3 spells CASSYDSFNYGYTF. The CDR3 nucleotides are TGTGCCAGCAGTTACGACTCCTTTAACTATGGCTACACCTTC.

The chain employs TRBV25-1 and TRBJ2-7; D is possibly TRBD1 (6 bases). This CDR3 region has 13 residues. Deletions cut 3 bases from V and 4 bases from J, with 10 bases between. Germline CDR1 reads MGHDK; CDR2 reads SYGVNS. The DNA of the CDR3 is TGTGCCAGCAGTGACAGGGGCACTTACGAGCAGTACTTC. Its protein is CASSDRGTYEQYF.

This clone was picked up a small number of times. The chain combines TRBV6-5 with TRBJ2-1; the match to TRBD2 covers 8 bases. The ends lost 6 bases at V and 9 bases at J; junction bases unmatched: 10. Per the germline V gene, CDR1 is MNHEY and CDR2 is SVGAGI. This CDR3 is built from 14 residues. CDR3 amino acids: CASRGLAGIGEQFF. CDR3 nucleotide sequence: TGTGCCAGCAGAGGACTAGCAGGGATTGGTGAGCAGTTCTTC.

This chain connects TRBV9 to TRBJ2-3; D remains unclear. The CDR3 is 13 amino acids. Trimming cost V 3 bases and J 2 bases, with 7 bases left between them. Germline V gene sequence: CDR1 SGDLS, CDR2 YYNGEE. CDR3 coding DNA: TGTGCCAGCAGCGCCCAAAACACAGATACGCAGTATTTT. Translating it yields CASSAQNTDTQYF.

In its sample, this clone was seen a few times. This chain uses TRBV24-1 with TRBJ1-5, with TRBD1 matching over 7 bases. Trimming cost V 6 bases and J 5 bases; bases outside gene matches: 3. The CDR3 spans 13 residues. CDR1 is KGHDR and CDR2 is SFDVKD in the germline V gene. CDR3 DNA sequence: TGTGCCACCAGTCGAGGGGGCGATCAGCCCCAGCATTTT. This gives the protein CATSRGGDQPQHF.

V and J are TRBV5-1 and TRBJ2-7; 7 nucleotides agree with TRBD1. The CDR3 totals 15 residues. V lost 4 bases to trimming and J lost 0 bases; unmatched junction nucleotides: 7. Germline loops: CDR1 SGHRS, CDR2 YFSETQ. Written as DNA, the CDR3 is TGCGCCAGCAGCCTAGGACAGGCCGTCTCCTACGAGCAGTACTTC. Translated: CASSLGQAVSYEQYF.

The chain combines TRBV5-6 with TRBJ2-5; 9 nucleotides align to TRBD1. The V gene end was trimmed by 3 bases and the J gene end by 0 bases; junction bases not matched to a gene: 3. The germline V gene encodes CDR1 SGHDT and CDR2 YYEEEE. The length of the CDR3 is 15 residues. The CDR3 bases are TGTGCCAGCAGCTGGGACAGGGACTACCAAGAGACCCAGTACTTC. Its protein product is CASSWDRDYQETQYF.

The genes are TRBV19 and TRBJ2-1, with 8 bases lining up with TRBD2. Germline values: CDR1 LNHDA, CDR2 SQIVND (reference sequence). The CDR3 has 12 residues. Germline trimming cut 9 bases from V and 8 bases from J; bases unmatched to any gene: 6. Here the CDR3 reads CASGRVWDEQFF. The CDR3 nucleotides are TGTGCCAGCGGGAGGGTCTGGGATGAGCAGTTCTTC.